The clone carrying this T cell receptor beta chain appeared a single time. The antigen is undetermined. The data stem from a study of cytomegalovirus exposure and HLA in healthy donors. At collection, donors were nominally healthy, but unrecorded immune exposures were probable. Germline V gene data show CDR1 as PRHDT and CDR2 as FYEKMQ (reference sequence). V lost 1 base, J lost 3 bases, and 13 bases lay in between. The length of the CDR3 is 15 residues. Study-level findings and limits: In a later analysis, TCR association rates varied by HLA locus: DRB1 most, HLA-C fewest. Reports described diagnosis of cytomegalovirus status by the classifier as highly specific and sensitive.

Both 60 Vbeta primers and 13 Jbeta primers went into the PCR. Repertoires were generated with immunoSEQ multiplex PCR, while TCRdb's copy carries only in-frame clones and drops some. The sample shows tens of thousands of clones, more than 60% of them seen only once. The chain carries TRBV13 and TRBJ2-7; D perhaps matches TRBD2 (5 bases). The sequence derives from a man aged 35 to 55 in good health and CMV-seronegative. The sample comprised PBMCs. The CDR3 is CASSLVGLSYYEQYF. In nucleotides, the CDR3 is TGTGCCAGCAGCTTAGTCGGACTCAGTTACTACGAGCAGTACTTC.